The 27 T cell receptor beta chains listed next were all sequenced from one sample in a study of cytomegalovirus exposure and HLA in healthy donors. The method was immunoSEQ multiplex PCR; TCRdb's version includes in-frame clones alone and lacks a portion of them. The table has 200,000 or so clones, about 80% seen once. Source material: PBMCs. These receptors were taken from a man aged 18 to 30 in good health and CMV-seropositive.

The chain is built from TRBV27 and TRBJ1-2, with 9 bases identical to TRBD1. Germline V gene sequence: CDR1 MNHEY, CDR2 SMNVEV (reference sequence). CDR3 length: 15 amino acids. The junction had 7 bases not matched to a gene; V was cut back by 4 bases and J by 4 bases. CDR3 sequence reads: CASSSRTGEGYGYTF. CDR3 bases: TGTGCCAGCAGTTCTCGGACAGGGGAGGGCTATGGCTACACCTTC.

CDR3 sequence reads: CASSVALPTGGSGNTIYF. CDR3 DNA sequence: TGTGCCAGCAGCGTAGCCCTACCTACAGGGGGATCTGGAAACACCATATATTTT. V and J are TRBV9 and TRBJ1-3; 8 nucleotides align to TRBD1. V shed 0 bases and J 1 base; nucleotides not matched to a gene: 9. In germline, CDR1 is SGDLS, CDR2 YYNGEE. The CDR3 runs 18 residues.

The rearrangement links TRBV6-1 to TRBJ1-1, with D tentatively TRBD1 (5 bases). Germline V gives CDR1 MNHNS, CDR2 SASEGT. V lost 3 bases, J lost 4 bases, and 9 bases lay in between. The CDR3 extends over 13 amino acids. The CDR3 DNA sequence: TGTGCCAGCAGTGATTGGGGCCGCACTGAAGCTTTCTTT. This sequence encodes CASSDWGRTEAFF.

The chain combines TRBV11-2 with TRBJ2-5; perhaps TRBD1 as D (5 bases). CDR3 length equals 15 residues. Germline-derived CDR1 and CDR2 are SGHAT and FQNNGV. Trimming left V 3 bases short and J 2 bases short, with 13 bases between. The CDR3: CASSLTDTEQETQYF. The CDR3 nucleotides read TGTGCCAGCAGCTTGACAGATACAGAACAAGAGACCCAGTACTTC.

V gene TRBV12-5 combines with J gene TRBJ2-3, with a weak D call TRBD1 (6 bases). Germline V gene data show CDR1 as LGHNT and CDR2 as FRNRAP. The CDR3 spans 14 residues. Trimming shortened V by 6 bases and J by 2 bases, and 12 bases separated the two germline ends. This CDR3 reads CASGSGDLTDTQYF. Written as DNA, the CDR3 is TGTGCTAGTGGATCAGGGGACCTCACAGATACGCAGTATTTT.

The chain uses TRBV12-5 and TRBJ2-7, with D tentatively TRBD1 (5 bases). The germline V and J ends were trimmed by 1 base and 4 bases, with 8 bases remaining between them. The CDR3 sequence is 13 residues long. Germline assignment: CDR1 LGHNT and CDR2 FRNRAP. CDR3 residues: CASGLDRTYEQYF. CDR3 in DNA: TGTGCTAGTGGTTTGGACAGGACGTACGAGCAGTACTTC. The full variable domain, its missing parts supplied by reference TRBV12-5 and TRBJ2-7, is DARVTQTPRHKVTEMGQEVTMRCQPILGHNTVFWYRQTMMQGLELLAYFRNRAPLDDSGMPKDRFSAEMPDATLATLKIQPSEPRDSAVYFCASGLDRTYEQYFGPGTRLTVT.

The chain links TRBV11-2 to TRBJ2-2; D ambiguous. This CDR3 region has 19 residues. V shed 5 bases and J shed 0 bases, with 22 bases lying between them. CDR1 and CDR2 (germline): SGHAT, FQNNGV. Here the CDR3 DNA reads TGTGCCAGCAGCATATTAAGTCCGTGGCAGCTAGCGAACACCGGGGAGCTGTTTTTT. As protein: CASSILSPWQLANTGELFF.

The J gene is TRBJ2-7, the V gene TRBV27; 9 bases fit TRBD2. The trim removed 3 bases at V and 2 bases at J, leaving 8 bases unmatched. The CDR3 totals 16 residues. CDR1 and CDR2 from the germline V gene are MNHEY and SMNVEV (reference sequence). Here the CDR3 DNA reads TGTGCCAGCAGTTTGACCGGGACTAGCCTTCCCTACGAGCAGTACTTC. Amino acids: CASSLTGTSLPYEQYF.

V gene TRBV30 combines with J gene TRBJ1-2, with D possibly matching TRBD1 (6 bases). Trimming took 0 bases from V and 8 from J, leaving 16 bases between them. Germline loops: CDR1 GTSNPN, CDR2 SVGIG (reference sequence). CDR3 length equals 14 residues. The chain's CDR3 is CAWSVRGGRDGYTF. CDR3 DNA sequence: TGTGCCTGGAGTGTACGAGGGGGTAGGGACGGCTACACCTTC.

Turning to this clone: This specimen includes other DNA sequences encoding the same CDR3. The chain carries TRBV19 and TRBJ2-7; 11 bases agree with TRBD1. This CDR3 contains 14 residues. Germline V CDR1 and CDR2: LNHDA, SQIVND (reference sequence). V shed 8 bases and J 3 bases; nucleotides not matched to a gene: 6. Written as DNA, the CDR3 is TGTGCCAGTTCTCCGGGACAGGGGGTCTACGAGCAGTACTTC. Protein product: CASSPGQGVYEQYF. Supplemented by reference TRBV19 and TRBJ2-7, the full variable domain reads DGGITQSPKYLFRKEGQNVTLSCEQNLNHDAMYWYRQDPGQGLRLIYYSQIVNDFQKGDIAEGYSVSREKKESFPLTVTSAQKNPTAFYLCASSPGQGVYEQYFGPGTRLTVT.

The chain joins TRBV29-1 to TRBJ2-1; weak D call: TRBD1 (6 bases). Trimming shortened V by 0 bases and J by 6 bases, and 15 bases separated the two germline ends. Germline lookup yields CDR1 SQVTM and CDR2 ANQGSEA. The CDR3 contains 15 residues. This chain's CDR3 is CSVEDWSQGGNEQFF. The CDR3 region has the DNA TGCAGCGTTGAAGATTGGTCACAGGGTGGCAATGAGCAGTTCTTC.

The chain employs TRBV7-7 and TRBJ2-1; TRBD2 matches 9 bases. CDR1 and CDR2 from the germline V gene are SSHAT and FNYEAQ (reference sequence). With 9 bases clipped from V and 8 bases from J, the junction kept 2 bases outside the gene matches. The CDR3 extends over 11 amino acids. CDR3 nucleotides: TGTGCCAGGGGGACTAGCTATGAGCAGTTCTTC. It encodes CARGTSYEQFF.

This chain connects TRBV9 to TRBJ2-5; a possible D gene is TRBD1 (6 bases). Looked up from germline, CDR1 is SGDLS and CDR2 is YYNGEE. CDR3 length: 14 residues. Trimming pared 2 bases from V and 1 base from J, leaving 9 bases between. CDR3 sequence: CASSVRDTQETQYF. CDR3 DNA: TGTGCCAGCAGCGTTCGGGACACCCAAGAGACCCAGTACTTC.

V gene TRBV27 combines with J gene TRBJ2-1; 7 bases line up with TRBD2. V was clipped by 6 bases and J by 9 bases; unmatched bases: 5. The CDR3 consists of 12 residues. Per the germline V gene, CDR1 is MNHEY and CDR2 is SMNVEV (reference sequence). CDR3: CASSSGGGEQFF. The CDR3 DNA follows: TGTGCCAGCAGCTCTGGGGGGGGTGAGCAGTTCTTC.

A single count supports this clone. The genes are TRBV6-5 and TRBJ2-7; 8 positions agree with TRBD2. From germline, CDR1 is MNHEY and CDR2 SVGAGI. This CDR3 has 12 residues. V lost 10 bases and J lost 5; bases outside the gene matches: 7. The CDR3: CATMGGLDEQYF. CDR3 in DNA: TGTGCCACCATGGGGGGACTAGACGAGCAGTACTTC.

This chain connects TRBV5-1 to TRBJ2-1, with D possibly TRBD2 on 5 matching bases. The CDR3 is 15 residues long. Germline CDR1 reads SGHRS; CDR2 reads YFSETQ. V was pared by 4 bases and J by 6 bases, with 17 bases between. This CDR3 is CASSQDLNRGNEQFF. The CDR3 DNA follows: TGCGCCAGCAGCCAGGACCTTAATCGGGGCAATGAGCAGTTCTTC.

V is TRBV7-2 and J is TRBJ2-3, with TRBD2 identical over 10 bases. This CDR3 region has 16 residues. The ends lost 7 bases at V and 5 bases at J; junction bases unmatched: 12. The V gene's germline CDR1 is SGHTA and CDR2 FQGNSA. CDR3 nucleotide sequence: TGTGCCAGCACCCCGGGGTCGCTAGCGGGAGTAGATACGCAGTATTTT. Translation: CASTPGSLAGVDTQYF.

V is TRBV4-1 and J is TRBJ1-1, with TRBD1 matching 9 bases. Looked up from germline, CDR1 is MGHRA and CDR2 is YSYEKL. The CDR3 consists of 17 residues. Unmatched junction bases numbered 13, after V lost 4 bases and J lost 4 bases. CDR3 nucleotides: TGCGCCAGCAGCCTCCCGAGGGCGGGACAGGGCAGCACTGAAGCTTTCTTT. It encodes CASSLPRAGQGSTEAFF.

This chain connects TRBV6-1 to TRBJ1-1, with D tentatively TRBD1 (6 bases). CDR1 and CDR2 (germline): MNHNS, SASEGT. CDR3 length equals 14 residues. The V end lost 7 bases, the J end lost 3 bases, and 15 bases lay between the germline ends. The CDR3 region has the DNA TGTGCCAGCATAGAGGGGGAGAGCGACACTGAAGCTTTCTTT. Its protein is CASIEGESDTEAFF.

The chain couples TRBV5-1 to TRBJ2-2, with 8 bases that match TRBD1. CDR3 length: 14 amino acids. CDR1 and CDR2 from the germline V gene are SGHRS and YFSETQ. J lost 0 bases, V lost 7 bases, and 2 bases had no gene match. CDR3 nucleotide sequence: TGCGCCAGCTGGGGACAGGCGAACACCGGGGAGCTGTTTTTT. This encodes CASWGQANTGELFF.

This clone was found once. The J gene is TRBJ2-1, the V gene TRBV7-9; 11 nucleotides align to TRBD2. Trimming removed 5 bases from V and 7 bases from J; junction bases left unmatched: 10. CDR3 length: 16 residues. CDR1 is SEHNR and CDR2 is FQNEAQ in the germline V gene (reference sequence). The DNA for the CDR3 is TGTGCCAGCAGCCCTCGACTAGCGGGGTACGGTAATGAGCAGTTCTTC. Encoded protein: CASSPRLAGYGNEQFF.

The V call is TRBV11-2, the J call TRBJ2-7; D is perhaps TRBD2 (6 bases). The CDR3 spans 15 residues. The germline V gene encodes CDR1 SGHAT and CDR2 FQNNGV. V dropped 5 bases and J dropped 6 bases, with 20 bases sitting between them. The CDR3 reads CASSQPGLPSLEQYF. As DNA, the CDR3 is TGTGCCAGCAGCCAACCGGGACTCCCGTCCCTCGAGCAGTACTTC. Full variable domain (missing parts from reference TRBV11-2 and TRBJ2-7): EAGVAQSPRYKIIEKRQSVAFWCNPISGHATLYWYQQILGQGPKLLIQFQNNGVVDDSQLPKDRFSAERLKGVDSTLKIQPAKLEDSAVYLCASSQPGLPSLEQYFGPGTRLTVT.

Of note for this clone: A much larger clone differs by one base, so this may be a read error. The same CDR3 is also encoded by other DNA sequences in this sample. The chain links TRBV29-1 to TRBJ1-1; 10 bases are shared with TRBD1. The V gene's germline CDR1 is SQVTM and CDR2 ANQGSEA. The CDR3 sequence is 15 residues long. Trimming removed 6 bases from V and 0 bases from J; junction bases left unmatched: 7. The CDR3 loop is CSVGDRGKLNTEAFF. The DNA of the CDR3 is TGCAGCGTAGGGGACAGGGGCAAGTTGAACACTGAAGCTTTCTTT.

CDR3 loop: CAWSVPPGGQPQHF. The CDR3 bases are TGTGCCTGGAGTGTACCCCCAGGGGGTCAGCCCCAGCATTTT. The genes are TRBV30 and TRBJ1-5, with 7 bases fitting TRBD1. After removal of 0 bases from V and 6 bases from J, the junction contained 5 bases not matched to a gene. Germline loops: CDR1 GTSNPN, CDR2 SVGIG (reference sequence). The CDR3 runs to 14 residues. Using reference TRBV30 and TRBJ1-5 for the parts outside the CDR3, the full variable domain is SQTIHQWPATLVQPVGSPLSLECTVEGTSNPNLYWYRQAAGRGLQLLFYSVGIGQISSEVPQNLSASRPQDRQFILSSKKLLLSDSGFYLCAWSVPPGGQPQHFGDGTRLSIL.

The chain combines TRBV10-3 with TRBJ2-7, with D tentatively TRBD2 (6 bases). The germline V and J ends were trimmed by 4 bases and 6 bases, with 10 bases remaining between them. Germline values: CDR1 ENHRY, CDR2 SYGVKD. CDR3 length: 12 amino acids. The CDR3 bases are TGTGCCATCAGTGTTTTGCGGGGCGAGCAGTACTTC. It encodes CAISVLRGEQYF.

The chain carries TRBV5-1 and TRBJ1-1, with 8 bases fitting TRBD1. CDR1 is SGHRS and CDR2 is YFSETQ in the germline V gene. The V segment lost 1 base and the J segment 3 bases; nucleotides outside the gene matches: 8. The CDR3 loop spans 16 amino acids. CDR3 sequence reads: CASSLSRTGFDTEAFF. In DNA form, the CDR3 reads TGCGCCAGCAGCTTGTCCCGGACAGGGTTCGACACTGAAGCTTTCTTT. Complete variable domain (other parts from reference TRBV5-1 and TRBJ1-1): KAGVTQTPRYLIKTRGQQVTLSCSPISGHRSVSWYQQTPGQGLQFLFEYFSETQRNKGNFPGRFSGRQFSNSRSEMNVSTLELGDSALYLCASSLSRTGFDTEAFFGQGTRLTVV.

This clone was seen more than once but under ten times. The V call is TRBV29-1, the J call TRBJ2-7, with 7 bases lining up with TRBD1. This CDR3 is built from 12 residues. Germline V gives CDR1 SQVTM, CDR2 ANQGSEA. Unmatched junction bases numbered 2, after V lost 4 bases and J lost 2 bases. CDR3 amino acids: CSVGTGTYEQYF. CDR3 DNA sequence: TGCAGCGTTGGGACAGGCACCTACGAGCAGTACTTC.